The entry that follows covers one T cell receptor (beta chain) sequence. CDR1 and CDR2 from the germline V gene are MNHEY and SMNVEV (reference sequence). The CDR3 consists of 16 residues. With V trimmed by 6 bases and J by 7 bases, 13 bases remained unmatched. The sample belongs to a study of blood T cell repertoires in COVID-19. Overall study: Some COVID-19 samples were acute and others convalescent; all came from the United States, Italy and Spain.

Authors' data handling: Amplified reference gene primers provided the basis for estimating nucleated cell counts. Profiling relied on immunoSEQ multiplex PCR, and the TCRdb table lists in-frame clones only, not all of them. V, J and clone size reflect that table, while D and trimming were determined from the DNA. This sample has around 200,000 clones, with around four fifths found just once. Source material: peripheral blood. The origin of this receptor is a man aged 40-50 years with active or convalescent COVID-19. The genes are TRBV27 and TRBJ1-3, with 9 bases matching TRBD1. The CDR3 here is CASSSNPGQGFNTIYF. DNA for the CDR3: TGTGCCAGCAGCTCGAATCCGGGACAGGGATTTAACACCATATATTTT.